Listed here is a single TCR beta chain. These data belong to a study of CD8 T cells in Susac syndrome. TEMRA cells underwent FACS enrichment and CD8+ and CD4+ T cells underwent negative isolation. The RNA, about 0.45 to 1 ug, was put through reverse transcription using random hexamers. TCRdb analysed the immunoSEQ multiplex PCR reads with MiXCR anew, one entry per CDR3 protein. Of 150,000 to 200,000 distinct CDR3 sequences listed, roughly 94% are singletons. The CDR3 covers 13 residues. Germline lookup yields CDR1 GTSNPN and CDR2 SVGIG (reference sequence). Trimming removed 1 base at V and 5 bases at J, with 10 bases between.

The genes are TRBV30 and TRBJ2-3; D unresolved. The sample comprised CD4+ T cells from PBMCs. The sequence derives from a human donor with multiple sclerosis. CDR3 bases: TGTGCCTGGAGTGGCCATGACCGAGATACGCAGTATTTT. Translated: CAWSGHDRDTQYF.